This T cell receptor beta chain stems from a study of tumor-infiltrating lymphocytes in primary liver carcinoma. Study in general: In every tissue type, samples returned a similar yield of roughly 3.65 to 7.13 million productive TCRbeta reads. Study results and caveats: For tumor-adjacent and tumor-blood pairs, overlap was less than that seen for tumor region pairs.

Scientists recovered RNA and DNA together from roughly 18-30 mg of unsorted bulk tissue. V was clipped by 7 bases and J by 6 bases; unmatched bases: 9. The length of the CDR3 is 15 residues. With regard to this clonotype: The antigen is unknown.

A primer in the constant region served to generate TCR beta cDNA from around 500 ng of total RNA. The TCR beta library was amplified through three nested multiplex PCR rounds in a modified ARM-PCR procedure. The opening two PCR rounds, 10 cycles each, paired TRBV1-TRBV30 forward primers with a C-beta reverse primer. TCRdb called the multiplex PCR reads again in MiXCR, with one record for every CDR3 protein. The table lists roughly 53,000 distinct CDR3 sequences, 70% to 75% of them singletons. The clonotype comes from a middle-aged man with primary liver carcinoma and hepatitis B virus infection. Sample: liver tumor tissue from sampling region 2. Subset meaning: tumor region T2, inferior pole. V gene TRBV12-3 or TRBV12-4 combines with J gene TRBJ2-2; 9 positions agree with TRBD1. In nucleotides, the CDR3 is TGTGCCAGCAATTTGGGACAGGGAGCGGCCGGGGAGCTGTTTTTT. Protein: CASNLGQGAAGELFF.